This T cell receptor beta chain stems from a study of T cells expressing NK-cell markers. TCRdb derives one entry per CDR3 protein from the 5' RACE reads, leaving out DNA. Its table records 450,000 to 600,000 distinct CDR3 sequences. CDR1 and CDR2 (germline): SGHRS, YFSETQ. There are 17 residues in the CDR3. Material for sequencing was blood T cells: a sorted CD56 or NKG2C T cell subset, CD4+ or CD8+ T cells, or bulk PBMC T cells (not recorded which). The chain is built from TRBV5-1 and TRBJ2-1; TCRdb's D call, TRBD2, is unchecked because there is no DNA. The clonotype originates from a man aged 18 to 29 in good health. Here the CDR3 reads CASSSSSGRAERNEQFF.